These T cell receptor beta chains were read from a single sample in a study of T cells in Graves' hyperthyroidism and ophthalmopathy. TCRdb re-derived calls from the multiplex PCR reads in MiXCR, one entry per CDR3 protein. The sample carries approximately 610,000 distinct CDR3 sequences, roughly 17% recorded once. The sequenced material came from blood. These receptors all stem from a woman between 18 and 29 years old with Graves' hyperthyroidism. The CDR3 runs from the conserved cysteine through the conserved F or W. A D gene is named only where the DNA matches it firmly. Rows may omit the clone size; those that give it use once, few, many or a size class.

many	TRBJ1-5	-	TRBV20-1	CSAREREGQPQHF	TGCAGTGCTAGAGAACGGGAAGGACAGCCCCAGCATTTT
few	TRBJ2-5	-	TRBV12-3/TRBV12-4	CASSFLSETQYF	TGTGCCAGCAGTTTTTTGTCGGAGACCCAGTACTTC
-	TRBJ2-3	-	TRBV20-1	CSAVAVTDTQYF	TGCAGTGCTGTAGCGGTCACAGATACGCAGTATTTT
many	TRBJ2-3	-	TRBV7-2	CASSTYLSTDTQYF	TGTGCCAGCAGCACCTACCTTAGCACAGATACGCAGTATTTT
-	TRBJ2-3	-	TRBV27	CASRGITTTDTQYF	TGTGCCAGCAGGGGGATCACCACCACAGATACGCAGTATTTT
-	TRBJ1-1	-	TRBV18	CASSPIRARDSEAFF	TGTGCCAGCTCACCAATAAGGGCGCGGGACTCTGAAGCTTTCTTT
-	TRBJ1-3	-	TRBV4-2	CASSQVTIGLGSGNTIYF	TGTGCCAGCAGCCAAGTTACGATAGGGTTAGGCTCTGGAAACACCATATATTTT
-	TRBJ1-2	-	TRBV7-9	CASSLSTGVVGQGYTF	TGTGCCAGCAGCTTATCGACGGGGGTGGTTGGGCAAGGCTACACCTTC
-	TRBJ1-4	-	TRBV4-3	CASSQGLTRNEKLFF	TGCGCCAGCAGCCAAGGTCTGACGCGTAATGAAAAACTGTTTTTT
many	TRBJ1-1	-	TRBV7-9	CASSLRGEVGTEAFF	TGTGCCAGCAGCTTAAGAGGGGAAGTGGGAACTGAAGCTTTCTTT
many	TRBJ2-4	-	TRBV7-9	CASSLAGSTVGDIQYF	TGTGCCAGCAGCTTAGCGGGGTCGACTGTGGGGGACATTCAGTACTTC
many	TRBJ1-1	-	TRBV28	CASSLSSVNTEAFF	TGTGCCAGCAGTTTATCGTCCGTGAACACTGAAGCTTTCTTT
many	TRBJ1-1	TRBD1	TRBV3-1	CASSLTGVAEAFF	TGTGCCAGCAGCCTAACAGGGGTAGCTGAAGCTTTCTTT
-	TRBJ2-7	-	TRBV4-1	CASSPAGGLSYEQYF	TGCGCCAGCAGCCCCGCCGGGGGGCTTTCCTACGAGCAGTACTTC
-	TRBJ2-2	-	TRBV7-9	CATRGLATSGAGELFF	TGTGCCACACGGGGGCTAGCGACATCCGGCGCCGGGGAGCTGTTTTTT
many	TRBJ2-7	TRBD2	TRBV20-1	CSARELADYEQYF	TGCAGTGCTAGAGAACTAGCGGACTACGAGCAGTACTTC
many	TRBJ2-3	TRBD2	TRBV2	CASSETSGSATQYF	TGTGCCAGCAGTGAGACTAGCGGGAGTGCTACGCAGTATTTT
many	TRBJ2-7	-	TRBV20-1	CSARDMRGDYEQYF	TGCAGTGCTAGAGATATGCGGGGAGACTACGAGCAGTACTTC
-	TRBJ2-4	TRBD2	TRBV25-1	CASSGASGGFIAKNIQYF	TGTGCCAGCAGTGGGGCTAGCGGGGGCTTTATAGCCAAAAACATTCAGTACTTC
many	TRBJ2-1	-	TRBV7-9	CASNPPYNEQFF	TGTGCCAGTAATCCACCCTACAATGAGCAGTTCTTC
many	TRBJ1-4	-	TRBV20-1	CSASPTTNEKLFF	TGCAGTGCTAGTCCAACAACTAATGAAAAACTGTTTTTT
few	TRBJ1-6	-	TRBV6-2/TRBV6-3	CASSYSGTTYGASPLHF	TGTGCCAGCAGTTACTCAGGGACAACCTATGGAGCTTCACCCCTCCACTTT
few	TRBJ2-1	-	TRBV10-3	CAISASGDAGVNEQFF	TGTGCCATCAGTGCCTCGGGGGACGCTGGGGTGAATGAGCAGTTCTTC
few	TRBJ2-2	-	TRBV29-1	CSVARAGELFF	TGCAGCGTTGCAAGGGCCGGGGAGCTGTTTTTT
many	TRBJ2-3	TRBD2	TRBV5-1	CASSPGTSGVSADTQYF	TGCGCCAGCAGCCCCGGGACTAGCGGGGTCTCGGCAGATACGCAGTATTTT
many	TRBJ1-2	-	TRBV5-1	CASSLENYGYTF	TGCGCCAGCAGCTTGGAAAACTATGGCTACACCTTC
many	TRBJ1-6	-	TRBV11-2	CASSLETLDPLHF	TGTGCCAGCAGCTTAGAGACCCTGGACCCCCTCCACTTT
many	TRBJ1-1	-	TRBV5-1	CASSLGLFGAMNTEAFF	TGCGCCAGCAGCTTGGGTCTTTTTGGGGCCATGAACACTGAAGCTTTCTTT
-	TRBJ2-1	-	TRBV7-2	CASSPAASSYNEQFF	TGTGCCAGCAGCCCAGCCGCGAGCTCCTACAATGAGCAGTTCTTC
-	TRBJ1-6	-	TRBV5-1	CASSRADSGNSPLHF	TGCGCCAGCAGCCGAGCAGACAGCGGCAATTCACCCCTCCACTTT
-	TRBJ1-6	-	TRBV19	CAIGQGGFNSPLHF	TGTGCGATTGGCCAGGGAGGATTTAATTCACCCCTCCACTTT
-	TRBJ2-5	-	TRBV6-9	CASSNFGTQYF	TGTGCCAGCAGTAATTTCGGGACCCAGTACTTC
many	TRBJ2-7	TRBD2	TRBV12-5	CASGLGGLAGKYEQYF	TGTGCTAGTGGTTTGGGAGGACTAGCGGGGAAGTACGAGCAGTACTTC
few	TRBJ2-3	-	TRBV12-3/TRBV12-4	CASSRLHTDTQYF	TGTGCCAGCAGTCGACTTCACACAGATACGCAGTATTTT
few	TRBJ2-7	-	TRBV7-8	CASMKGQGRPPFDEQYF	TGTGCCAGCATGAAAGGGCAGGGGCGCCCCCCTTTCGACGAGCAGTACTTC
-	TRBJ2-1	TRBD2	TRBV6-5	CASSYGGLAGSYNEQFF	TGTGCCAGCAGTTACGGCGGACTAGCGGGGTCCTACAATGAGCAGTTCTTC
many	TRBJ1-2	-	TRBV12-3/TRBV12-4	CASSSGVYGYTF	TGTGCCAGCAGTTCAGGGGTCTATGGCTACACCTTC
few	TRBJ1-2	-	TRBV7-2	CASSLHRVEVYGYTF	TGTGCCAGCAGCCTACACAGGGTAGAAGTCTATGGCTACACCTTC
few	TRBJ2-7	-	TRBV6-1	CASRPTAINVHEQYF	TGTGCCAGCAGACCGACAGCAATAAACGTCCACGAGCAGTACTTC
-	TRBJ2-2	TRBD2	TRBV7-8	CASRRTSGGANTGELFF	TGTGCCAGCAGAAGGACTAGCGGGGGGGCGAACACCGGGGAGCTGTTTTTT
few	TRBJ2-1	TRBD2	TRBV7-9	CASSPPGVAGQNEQFF	TGTGCCAGCAGCCCCCCCGGGGTAGCGGGCCAGAATGAGCAGTTCTTC
many	TRBJ2-7	-	TRBV27	CASSYLRFGYEQYF	TGTGCCAGCAGTTACCTCCGGTTTGGCTACGAGCAGTACTTC
-	TRBJ2-5	-	TRBV5-1	CASSLGDIDGETQYF	TGCGCCAGCAGCTTGGGGGACATAGACGGGGAGACCCAGTACTTC
many	TRBJ2-5	-	TRBV27	CASSQVRGGQETQYF	TGTGCCAGCAGCCAAGTCCGAGGGGGGCAAGAGACCCAGTACTTC
once	TRBJ2-1	TRBD1	TRBV12-5	CASGFSRLGQGLNEQFF	TGTGCTAGTGGTTTTTCTCGGCTGGGACAGGGCCTAAATGAGCAGTTCTTC
-	TRBJ1-4	TRBD1	TRBV29-1	CSVGQGADEKLFF	TGCAGCGTGGGACAGGGGGCCGATGAAAAACTGTTTTTT